This T cell receptor beta chain was identified during a study of T cells in localized non-small cell lung cancer. Regarding the study as a whole: Longer survival (overall) was linked to higher T cell density in blood.

Looked up from germline, CDR1 is SGHRS and CDR2 is YFSETQ. This CDR3 has 15 residues. J lost 4 bases, V lost 4 bases, and 5 bases had no gene match. Libraries were prepared by immunoSEQ multiplex PCR; TCRdb keeps only in-frame clonotypes and omits some of them. Among some 30,000 clones listed, roughly nine tenths were seen once. As concerns this clone: Its antigen is still unknown.

This receptor was taken from a man aged 35 to 69 with stage III lung adenocarcinoma. The sequences come from peripheral blood mononuclear cells, collected before any cancer treatment. The chain employs TRBV5-1 and TRBJ2-5; 12 bases line up with TRBD2. CDR3 sequence: CASSLTSGGRETQYF. Here the CDR3 DNA reads TGCGCCAGCAGCCTGACTAGCGGGGGTAGAGAGACCCAGTACTTC.